This T cell receptor beta chain appears in the sequencing data of a study of control samples from healthy donors and cancer patients. TCRdb's table, derived via immunoSEQ multiplex PCR, lists solely in-frame clones and lacks some. The sample contains roughly 130,000 clones, approximately 89% of which appear only once. The V and J ends lost 4 bases and 1 base respectively, with 10 bases between them. The CDR3 extends over 14 amino acids. Germline V gene lookup returns CDR1 SGHVS and CDR2 FNYEAQ. The sample was blood. The sequence was collected from a man between 18 and 29 years old in good health. V is TRBV7-6 and J is TRBJ2-5; possible D gene TRBD2, 5 bases. The CDR3 sequence is CASSSGRVQETQYF. The CDR3 DNA sequence: TGTGCCAGCAGCTCCGGGCGGGTCCAAGAGACCCAGTACTTC.